This entry describes one T cell receptor beta chain. Its antigen is undetermined. Profiling relied on immunoSEQ multiplex PCR, and the TCRdb table lists in-frame clones only, not all of them. Of 2 million to 2.5 million clones in the sample, around 95% are singletons; the top ten hold approximately 0.13%. This sample is drawn from a study of shared clonotypes between healthy human individuals. Study at large: CD4 naive cells filled three plates per donor, CD4 memory three, CD8 naive two and CD8 memory one. Notes on the study in general: In general, naive subsets displayed greater estimated richness than memory subsets did.

There were only Caucasian adults among the donors, and all lived in Nashville, Tennessee. The split of CD4+ cells yielded CD45RA+ naive and CD45RA-negative memory subsets. The sample was naive CD4+ T cells sorted from blood. Noted subset: CD45RA+ positively selected. The clonotype was recovered from a man in his late teens or twenties in good health.

CDR3 amino acids: CASSQPLRGRNTEAFF. The CDR3 DNA reads as TGCGCCAGCAGCCAACCACTCCGGGGAAGGAACACTGAAGCTTTCTTT. The chain couples TRBV4-1 to TRBJ1-1; D ambiguous. V gave up 2 bases and J gave up 1 base, with 14 bases separating them. Germline V CDR1 and CDR2: MGHRA, YSYEKL. The CDR3 has 16 residues.